Each of the 14 T cell receptor beta chains below was sequenced from the same sample in a study of T cell repertoires in cytomegalovirus infection. TCRdb re-derived calls from the reads in MiXCR, one entry per CDR3 protein. The sample lists approximately 990,000 distinct CDR3 sequences; roughly 31% were seen once. Their recognized antigens are unknown. Sequenced material: cultured CD8+ T cells from PBMCs, taken from culture after CMV antigen stimulation. The receptors here all came from a human donor in good health (CMV status not recorded). Some clones in this sample may be carry-over from other donors' samples.

In this sample, this clonotype turned up a few times. This chain links TRBV28 with TRBJ2-6; TRBD1 might be the D (6 bases). V gave up 7 bases and J gave up 0 bases, with 16 bases separating them. Germline loops: CDR1 MDHEN, CDR2 SYDVKM. CDR3 length equals 17 residues. The chain's CDR3 is CASTVPGAISGANVLTF. CDR3 in DNA: TGTGCCAGCACTGTTCCAGGGGCGATCTCTGGGGCCAACGTCCTGACTTTC.

This clonotype was observed many times. V usage is TRBV28 and J usage is TRBJ1-2; maybe TRBD1 (5 bases). CDR3 length: 13 residues. The V gene lost 6 bases and the J gene lost 8 bases, with 16 bases spanning the gap. Germline V CDR1 and CDR2: MDHEN, SYDVKM. For the CDR3, the DNA is TGTGCCAGCAGACCCACAGGTGTCTTCGGCTACACCTTC. This sequence encodes CASRPTGVFGYTF.

V is TRBV27 and J is TRBJ2-7; no clear D. In germline, CDR1 is MNHEY, CDR2 SMNVEV (reference sequence). Trimming removed 3 bases from V and 3 bases from J, with 12 bases in between. The CDR3 length is 14 residues. The CDR3 sequence: CASSFDFRYYEQYF. The CDR3 DNA reads TGTGCCAGCAGTTTTGACTTCCGATACTACGAGCAGTACTTC.

Only a few counts were recorded for this clonotype. The chain couples TRBV6-5 to TRBJ2-3; 7 positions agree with TRBD1. Trimming cost V 6 bases and J 4 bases; bases outside gene matches: 4. This CDR3 has 13 residues. Germline V lookup: CDR1 MNHEY, CDR2 SVGAGI. This chain's CDR3 is CASRITGADTQYF. In DNA, the CDR3 is TGTGCCAGCAGAATCACAGGGGCAGATACGCAGTATTTT.

V usage is TRBV12-3 or TRBV12-4 and J usage is TRBJ1-2; the match to TRBD1 covers 7 bases. The CDR3 totals 13 residues. Unmatched junction bases numbered 9, after V lost 6 bases and J lost 8 bases. CDR3 residues: CASRSTGSGGYTF. CDR3 nucleotides: TGTGCCAGCAGATCGACAGGGTCAGGGGGCTACACCTTC.

This clonotype was observed many times. The J gene is TRBJ1-1, the V gene TRBV7-8, with unresolved D. V lost 1 base and J 1 base, leaving 13 bases between the germline ends. The CDR3 is 16 amino acids. Looked up from germline, CDR1 is SGHVS and CDR2 is FQNEAQ. The CDR3 sequence is CASSLVGSVTNTEAFF. The CDR3 DNA reads TGTGCCAGCAGCTTAGTCGGTTCGGTCACGAACACTGAAGCTTTCTTT.

Notes on this clonotype: A read error may be the cause here, since a much bigger clone is one base away. CDR3 sequence reads: CASSQGTGNTEAIF. CDR3 DNA: TGTGCCAGCAGCCAGGGGACAGGGAACACTGAAGCTATCTTT. The rearrangement joins TRBV7-6 to TRBJ1-1, with 9 positions matching TRBD1. The CDR3 length is 14 residues. Germline-derived CDR1 and CDR2 are SGHVS and FNYEAQ.

This clonotype has a count of ten or more. The rearrangement uses TRBV7-2 and TRBJ2-1; D gene uncertain. Germline V lookup: CDR1 SGHTA, CDR2 FQGNSA. Trimming took off 0 bases at V and 6 bases at J, with 9 bases between the two ends. The CDR3 extends over 14 amino acids. The chain's CDR3 is CASSLAHLGNEQFF. The CDR3 DNA sequence: TGTGCCAGCAGCTTAGCCCACCTTGGCAATGAGCAGTTCTTC.

This clonotype showed up just a few times. The chain carries TRBV11-2 and TRBJ1-2; unclear D gene. The CDR3 has 15 amino acids. V lost 0 bases, J lost 2 bases, and 10 bases lay in between. Germline lookup yields CDR1 SGHAT and CDR2 FQNNGV. CDR3 in DNA: TGTGCCAGCAGCTTAGATAGAGCAGGCAACTATGGCTACACCTTC. It translates to CASSLDRAGNYGYTF.

This chain joins TRBV9 and TRBJ1-2; a possible D gene is TRBD1 (5 bases). With 0 bases removed from V and 0 bases from J, the gap between germline ends came to 18 bases. The CDR3 sequence is 18 residues long. Looked up from germline, CDR1 is SGDLS and CDR2 is YYNGEE. The CDR3 sequence: CASSVARSRGETNYGYTF. In DNA form, the CDR3 reads TGTGCCAGCAGCGTAGCGCGAAGTCGGGGGGAAACTAACTATGGCTACACCTTC.

The V call is TRBV4-3, the J call TRBJ2-1, with D perhaps matching TRBD1 or TRBD2 (5 bases each). V lost 5 bases to trimming and J lost 3 bases, with 11 bases between them. The CDR3 covers 14 residues. CDR1 is LGHNA and CDR2 is YSLEER in the germline V gene. CDR3 region: CASSDRGVYNEQFF. The CDR3 nucleotides are TGCGCCAGCAGCGATAGAGGGGTCTACAATGAGCAGTTCTTC.

A single count supports this clonotype. The V call is TRBV27, the J call TRBJ1-4; D is perhaps TRBD1 (5 bases). V lost 3 bases, J lost 7 bases, and 15 bases lay in between. Looked up from germline, CDR1 is MNHEY and CDR2 is SMNVEV (reference sequence). The length of the CDR3 is 15 residues. The CDR3 bases are TGTGCCAGCAGTTTCGCGTTCCTCGGGGGTGAAAAACTGTTTTTT. This codes for CASSFAFLGGEKLFF.

The gene calls are TRBV4-1 and TRBJ2-1; the D gene is possibly TRBD2 (7 bases). V lost 1 base to trimming and J lost 6 bases, with 13 bases between them. The CDR3 length is 15 residues. CDR1 and CDR2 (germline): MGHRA, YSYEKL. CDR3 nucleotide sequence: TGCGCCAGCAGCCAAGCGGGGGGCCTTAGCAATGAGCAGTTCTTC. It translates to CASSQAGGLSNEQFF.

The V call is TRBV29-1, the J call TRBJ1-2, with D perhaps TRBD1 (6 bases). V was clipped by 7 bases and J by 3 bases, with 21 bases between them. The CDR3 spans 15 residues. The germline V gene has CDR1 SQVTM and CDR2 ANQGSEA. CDR3 DNA: TGCAGCGCCGGCCGGCTACTGGGGGGCGACTATGGCTACACCTTC. This encodes CSAGRLLGGDYGYTF.